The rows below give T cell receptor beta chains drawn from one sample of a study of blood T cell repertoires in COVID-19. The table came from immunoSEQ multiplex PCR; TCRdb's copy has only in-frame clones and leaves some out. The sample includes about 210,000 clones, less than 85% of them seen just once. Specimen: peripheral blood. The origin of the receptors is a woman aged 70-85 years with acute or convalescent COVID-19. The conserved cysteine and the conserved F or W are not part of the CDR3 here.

CDR3 protein: ASSLQSSKTEAF; V gene: TRBV7-8; CDR3 length: 12
CDR3 protein: ASSLSGQKSQPQH; V gene: TRBV5-1; CDR3 length: 13
CDR3 protein: ASSEGQGRAF; V gene: TRBV11-3; CDR3 length: 10
CDR3 protein: ASSTGGQFNEQF; V gene: TRBV18; CDR3 length: 12
CDR3 protein: AWSFAVGADTQY; V gene: TRBV30; CDR3 length: 12
CDR3 protein: ASSLSGPGDAEAF; V gene: TRBV7-3; CDR3 length: 13
CDR3 protein: ASSEDWRTGELF; V gene: TRBV2; CDR3 length: 12
CDR3 protein: ASSASFGGLAGDNEQF; V gene: TRBV9; CDR3 length: 16
CDR3 protein: ASSVATGLRRTSGVSETQY; V gene: TRBV9; CDR3 length: 19
CDR3 protein: AWKDRSSYNSPLH; V gene: TRBV30; CDR3 length: 13
CDR3 protein: AWNHGGPGYGYT; V gene: TRBV30; CDR3 length: 12
CDR3 protein: ASSSAVTDTGELF; V gene: TRBV5-5; CDR3 length: 13
CDR3 protein: ASSLGFNSPLH; V gene: TRBV14; CDR3 length: 11
CDR3 protein: ASSFWRSRGEQF; V gene: TRBV5-1; CDR3 length: 12
CDR3 protein: ASSLGPGDYGYT; V gene: TRBV7-3; CDR3 length: 12
CDR3 protein: ASSLAVQWEQY; V gene: TRBV5-5; CDR3 length: 11
CDR3 protein: ASSSGQVSTDTQY; V gene: TRBV7-8; CDR3 length: 13